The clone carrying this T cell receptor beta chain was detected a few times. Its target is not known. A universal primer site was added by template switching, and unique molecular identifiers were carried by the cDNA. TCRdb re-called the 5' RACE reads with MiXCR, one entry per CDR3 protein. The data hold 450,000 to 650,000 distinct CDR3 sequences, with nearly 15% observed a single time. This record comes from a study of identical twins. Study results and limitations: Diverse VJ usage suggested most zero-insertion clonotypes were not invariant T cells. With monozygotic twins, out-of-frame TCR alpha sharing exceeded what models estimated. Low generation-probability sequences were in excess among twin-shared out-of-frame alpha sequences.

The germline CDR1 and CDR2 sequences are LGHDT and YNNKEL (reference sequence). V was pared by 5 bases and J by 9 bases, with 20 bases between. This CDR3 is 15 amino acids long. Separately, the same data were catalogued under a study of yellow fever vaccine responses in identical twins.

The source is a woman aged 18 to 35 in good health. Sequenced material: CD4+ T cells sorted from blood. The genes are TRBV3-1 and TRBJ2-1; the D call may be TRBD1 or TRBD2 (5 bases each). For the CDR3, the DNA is TGTGCCAGCAGCAATACCGGGACCACAAACGGTGAGCAGTTCTTC. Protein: CASSNTGTTNGEQFF.